Shown below are 30 T cell receptor beta chains from a single sample sequenced in a study of regulatory T cells in long-lasting Graves disease. Stated time point: newly diagnosed GD, antithyroid drugs for less than 3 months. PBMC-extracted RNA yielded the TCR library. Arm-PCR with iRepertoire HTBI primers amplified the CDR3 regions for these TCR beta libraries. TCRdb fed the multiplex PCR reads into MiXCR, producing one record per CDR3 protein. The sample lists 530,000 or so distinct CDR3 sequences, around 16% seen once, with more than 10% in the top ten. These data were also reused for a study on T cells in Graves' hyperthyroidism and ophthalmopathy.

This material consisted of peripheral blood mononuclear cells (PBMCs), taken at new diagnosis, from a patient treated with antithyroid drugs. The source is a man aged 18-30 years with Graves disease.

This clonotype has only a few counts. A much larger clone differs by one base, so this may be a read error. It is likely a read error, because the conserved phenylalanine at the end of the CDR3 is missing. The rearrangement links TRBV12-3 or TRBV12-4 to TRBJ2-7; D may be TRBD2 (5 bases). The CDR3 runs 12 residues. Trimming took off 4 bases at V and 2 bases at J, with 6 bases between the two ends. The CDR3 DNA is TGTGCCAGCAGTTGGAGGACCTACGAGCAGTACCTC. Translation gives CASSWRTYEQYL.

This chain connects TRBV20-1 to TRBJ2-1, with 7 nucleotides matching TRBD2. The J call is uncertain, as TRBJ2-7 better fits the DNA end. The CDR3 is made up of 13 amino acids. Germline V gives CDR1 DFQATT, CDR2 SNEGSKA (reference sequence). CDR3 sequence: CSALGLDYNEQYF. CDR3 in DNA: TGCAGTGCGCTAGGACTAGACTACAATGAGCAGTACTTC.

This clonotype was seen a handful of times. The rearrangement uses TRBV20-1 and TRBJ2-3, with TRBD2 matching over 11 bases. The length of the CDR3 is 17 residues. The V gene's germline CDR1 is DFQATT and CDR2 SNEGSKA (reference sequence). The J segment lost 10 bases and the V segment lost 0 bases, leaving 15 bases of the junction unmatched. The DNA of the CDR3 is TGCAGTGCTAGAGAAATAGCGGGAGGGCTGGGCCTTTTCGCGCAGTATTTT. It encodes CSAREIAGGLGLFAQYF.

This clonotype was seen a few times. This chain uses TRBV20-1 with TRBJ2-3, with D possibly matching TRBD2 (5 bases). This CDR3 comprises 12 residues. Trimming took 3 bases from V and 4 from J, leaving 8 bases between them. Germline loops: CDR1 DFQATT, CDR2 SNEGSKA (reference sequence). In DNA, the CDR3 is TGCAGTGCTAGCGGGGTAGCAGATACGCAGTATTTT. Encoded protein: CSASGVADTQYF.

There are many counts of this clonotype. The CDR3 sequence: CSAKNSGRGTDTQYF. CDR3 DNA: TGCAGTGCTAAGAATAGCGGGAGGGGCACAGATACGCAGTATTTT. The V gene is TRBV20-1, the J gene TRBJ2-3; TRBD2 matches 11 bases. The V gene's germline CDR1 is DFQATT and CDR2 SNEGSKA (reference sequence). The CDR3 consists of 15 residues. After removal of 4 bases from V and 1 base from J, the junction contained 4 bases not matched to a gene.

The rearrangement uses TRBV20-1 and TRBJ2-1; D uncertain. CDR1 and CDR2 (germline): DFQATT, SNEGSKA (reference sequence). Trimming took 5 bases from V and 0 from J, leaving 8 bases between them. This CDR3 comprises 13 residues. CDR3 loop: CSAPESSYNEQFF. The CDR3 bases are TGCAGTGCTCCAGAGTCCTCCTACAATGAGCAGTTCTTC.

This clonotype was observed many times. The rearrangement links TRBV7-9 to TRBJ2-5; TRBD2 matches 10 bases. The CDR3 loop spans 14 amino acids. Germline lookup yields CDR1 SEHNR and CDR2 FQNEAQ (reference sequence). Trimming took 11 bases from V and 3 from J; bases not matched to a gene: 9. The CDR3 loop is CAALGGLAEETQYF. The CDR3 DNA reads TGTGCCGCCCTGGGCGGACTAGCGGAAGAGACCCAGTACTTC.

This clonotype was seen a single time. The chain recombines TRBV18 with TRBJ2-7; 9 bases are a match to TRBD2. The V segment lost 6 bases and the J segment 2 bases; nucleotides outside the gene matches: 20. CDR1 is KGHSH, CDR2 LQKENI, per germline. This CDR3 region has 19 residues. This CDR3 reads CASSPLDNLAGERTYEQYF. CDR3 sequence (DNA): TGTGCCAGCTCCCCGCTGGATAATTTAGCGGGAGAAAGGACCTACGAGCAGTACTTC. Combining the CDR3 with reference TRBV18 and TRBJ2-7 gives the whole variable domain NAGVMQNPRHLVRRRGQEARLRCSPMKGHSHVYWYRQLPEEGLKFMVYLQKENIIDESGMPKERFSAEFPKEGPSILRIQQVVRGDSAAYFCASSPLDNLAGERTYEQYFGPGTRLTVT.

The chain carries TRBV20-1 and TRBJ2-7; TRBD1 matches at 7 bases. The CDR3 loop spans 15 amino acids. The ends lost 2 bases at V and 0 bases at J; junction bases unmatched: 7. Germline CDR1 reads DFQATT; CDR2 reads SNEGSKA (reference sequence). In DNA form, the CDR3 reads TGCAGTGCTAGATCCAGGACAGGCGTCTCCTACGAGCAGTACTTC. Translated, it gives CSARSRTGVSYEQYF.

This clonotype was detected only a few times. The chain links TRBV15 to TRBJ2-7, with 8 bases aligning to TRBD2. Trimming removed 1 base from V and 2 bases from J; junction bases left unmatched: 1. Germline V gives CDR1 LNHNV, CDR2 YYDKDF (reference sequence). The CDR3 is made up of 14 amino acids. The CDR3 DNA is TGTGCCACCAGCAGAGCGGGAGGGCCCTACGAGCAGTACTTC. Residues: CATSRAGGPYEQYF.

This clonotype appeared many times. The gene calls are TRBV27 and TRBJ2-7; D call uncertain. CDR3 length: 13 amino acids. CDR1 MNHEY and CDR2 SMNVEV come from the germline V gene (reference sequence). V shed 3 bases and J shed 0 bases, with 6 bases lying between them. The CDR3 is CASSLVNSYEQYF. The CDR3 nucleotides are TGTGCCAGCAGTTTGGTCAACTCCTACGAGCAGTACTTC.

This clonotype was found many times. The gene calls are TRBV2 and TRBJ1-1; D is unclear. Germline CDR1 is SNHLY and CDR2 is FYNNEI. Trimming pared 7 bases from V and 0 bases from J, leaving 9 bases between. CDR3 size: 13 residues. The CDR3 reads CASMWGLNTEAFF. For the CDR3, the DNA is TGTGCCAGCATGTGGGGATTGAACACTGAAGCTTTCTTT.

The table lists this clonotype with a few counts. The CDR3 is CSARDYTSGSYNEQFF. The CDR3, as DNA: TGCAGTGCTAGAGATTATACTAGCGGGAGTTACAATGAGCAGTTCTTC. The V and J genes are TRBV20-1 and TRBJ2-1, with 11 bases that match TRBD2. J lost 4 bases, V lost 0 bases, and 5 bases had no gene match. Germline CDR1 and CDR2: DFQATT and SNEGSKA (reference sequence). CDR3 length equals 16 residues.

This clonotype has at least ten counts. This chain connects TRBV2 to TRBJ2-1; D is possibly TRBD2 (5 bases). V lost 6 bases, J lost 3 bases, and 15 bases lay in between. The CDR3 is 15 residues long. Germline V gene sequence: CDR1 SNHLY, CDR2 FYNNEI. The CDR3 reads CASRIRVRDYNEQFF. DNA of the CDR3: TGTGCCAGCAGGATCCGGGTGAGGGACTACAATGAGCAGTTCTTC. Combining the CDR3 with reference TRBV2 and TRBJ2-1 gives the whole variable domain EPEVTQTPSHQVTQMGQEVILRCVPISNHLYFYWYRQILGQKVEFLVSFYNNEISEKSEIFDDQFSVERPDGSNFTLKIRSTKLEDSAMYFCASRIRVRDYNEQFFGPGTRLTVL.

This clonotype was counted at least ten times. The chain has TRBV18 and TRBJ2-5; a weak D match, TRBD2 (7 bases). Germline lookup yields CDR1 KGHSH and CDR2 LQKENI. V gave up 4 bases and J gave up 1 base, with 13 bases separating them. The CDR3 runs 15 residues. For the CDR3, the DNA is TGTGCCAGCTCACACGCGGGGGCAGCCCAAGAGACCCAGTACTTC. This encodes CASSHAGAAQETQYF.

This clonotype showed up many times. V is TRBV2 and J is TRBJ2-7, with D perhaps TRBD2 (6 bases). Trimming left V 7 bases short and J 6 bases short, with 22 bases between. The CDR3 contains 15 residues. CDR1 and CDR2 (germline): SNHLY, FYNNEI. The CDR3 DNA is TGTGCCAGCAAGAGTGGCTTAGCGAGGGGAGGCGAGCAGTACTTC. It translates to CASKSGLARGGEQYF.

The chain recombines TRBV4-2 with TRBJ1-3, with TRBD1 as a possible D gene (5 bases). CDR1 LGHNA and CDR2 YNFKEQ come from the germline V gene. The V end lost 9 bases, the J end lost 2 bases, and 8 bases lay between the germline ends. The CDR3 is 12 residues long. In DNA, the CDR3 is TGTGCCAGGCGGGGACCTGGAAACACCATATATTTT. Its translation: CARRGPGNTIYF.

This clonotype showed up just once. The J gene is TRBJ2-7, the V gene TRBV9, with 7 bases aligning to TRBD1. The V gene's germline CDR1 is SGDLS and CDR2 YYNGEE. This CDR3 region has 15 residues. V trimming: 0 bases; J trimming: 1 base; junction bases outside the gene matches: 4. CDR3 in amino acids: CASSVEGAGSYEQYF. CDR3 DNA sequence: TGTGCCAGCAGCGTAGAGGGGGCTGGGTCCTACGAGCAGTACTTC.

This clonotype has more than one count but fewer than ten. The genes are TRBV4-1 and TRBJ2-3, with D tentatively TRBD1 or TRBD2 (6 bases each). Germline-derived CDR1 and CDR2 are MGHRA and YSYEKL. CDR3 size: 14 residues. V lost 2 bases and J lost 5, with 11 bases in between. The CDR3 loop reads CASSQIGGRDTQYF. CDR3 bases: TGCGCCAGCAGCCAAATAGGGGGGAGAGATACGCAGTATTTT.

This clonotype was observed at least ten times. The chain is built from TRBV10-3 and TRBJ2-4; D possibly corresponds to TRBD1 (5 bases). Germline V lookup: CDR1 ENHRY, CDR2 SYGVKD. V was shortened by 6 bases and J by 2 bases, with 11 bases between the two germline ends. The CDR3 extends over 14 amino acids. CDR3 amino acids: CAISEAGSKNIQYF. CDR3 nucleotides: TGTGCCATCAGCGAGGCAGGGTCCAAAAACATTCAGTACTTC.

The rearrangement joins TRBV3-1 to TRBJ2-2; possibly TRBD2 for D (6 bases). Germline-derived CDR1 and CDR2 are LGHDT and YNNKEL (reference sequence). Trimming removed 3 bases from V and 1 base from J, with 9 bases in between. This CDR3 has 15 residues. In nucleotides, the CDR3 is TGTGCCAGCAGCCACCGGCGGGGGAACACCGGGGAGCTGTTTTTT. Residues: CASSHRRGNTGELFF.

Concerning this clonotype: This may arise from a read error, as a much more abundant clone is one base away. The chain joins TRBV27 to TRBJ2-7, with D possibly TRBD2 on 5 matching bases. Germline-derived CDR1 and CDR2 are MNHEY and SMNVEV (reference sequence). CDR3 length: 13 residues. Trimming cost V 11 bases and J 0 bases, with 14 bases left between them. In nucleotides, the CDR3 is TGTGCCGGCTGGACTGTGAACTCCTACGAGCAGTACTTC. Translating it yields CAGWTVNSYEQYF.

A remark on this clonotype: It differs at one base from a far larger clone, so likely a read error. J is TRBJ2-1 and V is TRBV28; 7 bases map to TRBD1. CDR1 is MDHEN, CDR2 SYDVKM, per germline. The CDR3 covers 17 residues. V was clipped by 5 bases and J by 10 bases; unmatched bases: 20. For the CDR3, the DNA is TGTGCCAGCAGTCTGGGACAAACAGGGGCTTGGAAAGTCGAGCAGTTCTTC. It translates to CASSLGQTGAWKVEQFF.

This clonotype came up a few times. The chain uses TRBV10-3 and TRBJ1-5, with unresolved D. CDR1 and CDR2 (germline): ENHRY, SYGVKD. V was clipped by 8 bases and J by 6 bases, with 20 bases between them. This CDR3 contains 15 residues. CDR3 residues: CAIASADYFGQPQHF. The CDR3 DNA sequence: TGTGCCATCGCGTCGGCCGACTATTTCGGTCAGCCCCAGCATTTT.

The rearrangement uses TRBV6-2 or TRBV6-3 and TRBJ1-2; a possible D gene is TRBD1 (5 bases). The ends were cut back, 7 bases at V and 5 bases at J, with 17 bases in the middle. The germline V gene encodes CDR1 MNHEY and CDR2 SVGEGT. This CDR3 region has 14 residues. The CDR3 DNA reads as TGTGCCAGCATGGGGGTACAGGCGGTATATGGCTACACCTTC. This sequence encodes CASMGVQAVYGYTF.

The chain uses TRBV15 and TRBJ2-7; maybe TRBD1 (5 bases). Germline values: CDR1 LNHNV, CDR2 YYDKDF (reference sequence). V was trimmed by 2 bases and J by 7 bases, leaving 12 bases between them. The CDR3 spans 13 residues. The DNA for the CDR3 is TGTGCCACCAGCAGAAAGGGGTCCGCAGAGCAGTACTTC. Protein product: CATSRKGSAEQYF. Full variable domain (missing parts from reference TRBV15 and TRBJ2-7): DAMVIQNPRYQVTQFGKPVTLSCSQTLNHNVMYWYQQKSSQAPKLLFHYYDKDFNNEADTPDNFQSRRPNTSFCFLDIRSPGLGDTAMYLCATSRKGSAEQYFGPGTRLTVT.

The table lists this clonotype with a few counts. A read error may account for a junction end that differs from germline. The rearrangement links TRBV7-7 to TRBJ2-1; 13 nucleotides line up with TRBD2. CDR1 and CDR2 (germline): SSHAT, FNYEAQ (reference sequence). CDR3 length: 18 residues. The chain's CDR3 is CASSFGTSGKSSYNEQFF. DNA of the CDR3: TGTGCTAGCAGCTTTGGGACTAGCGGGAAGAGCTCCTACAATGAGCAGTTCTTC.

This clonotype has ten or more counts. This sequence joins TRBV20-1 and TRBJ2-1; TRBD1 aligns across 12 bases. V lost 6 bases, J lost 2 bases, and 14 bases stayed unmatched. The CDR3 sequence is 18 residues long. CDR1 is DFQATT, CDR2 SNEGSKA, per germline (reference sequence). The CDR3 is CSARPWTGTGGTYNEQFF. CDR3 bases: TGCAGTGCGAGACCCTGGACCGGGACAGGGGGCACCTACAATGAGCAGTTCTTC.

This clonotype was observed many times. V usage is TRBV2 and J usage is TRBJ2-7; 12 bases match TRBD2. V was pared by 7 bases and J by 4 bases, with 8 bases of the junction left unmatched. Per germline, CDR1 SNHLY and CDR2 FYNNEI. This CDR3 contains 15 residues. CDR3 bases: TGTGCCAGCACCAGGGGACTAGCGGGCATATACGAGCAGTACTTC. Its translation: CASTRGLAGIYEQYF.

This clonotype was found a few times. This rearrangement joins TRBV20-1 to TRBJ1-1, with a tentative D call TRBD1 (6 bases). The germline V gene encodes CDR1 DFQATT and CDR2 SNEGSKA (reference sequence). V was clipped by 5 bases and J by 1 base, with 8 bases between them. The CDR3 contains 12 residues. CDR3 DNA: TGCAGTGCTGGGACACCGAACACTGAAGCTTTCTTT. This gives the protein CSAGTPNTEAFF.